One and the same sample provided the 5 T cell receptor beta chains below, sequenced in a study of CD8+CD57+ T cells in acquired aplastic anemia. Before being chosen for sequencing, patients had shown CD8+CD57+ cell expansion by flow cytometry. Genomic DNA was employed as the template in profiling TCR beta VDJ and CDR3. TCRdb fed the reads into MiXCR, producing one record per CDR3 protein. The table has about 470,000 distinct CDR3 sequences, more than 25% seen once. Input material: sorted CD4+, CD8+, or CD8+CD57+ T cells (not recorded which) from PBMCs. The receptors were sampled from a human donor with aplastic anemia.

Regarding this clonotype: With a much larger clone just one base away, this may be a read error. This chain links TRBV5-1 with TRBJ1-2; TRBD1 matches 12 bases. With V trimmed by 0 bases and J by 8 bases, 2 bases remained unmatched. The CDR3 has 14 amino acids. In germline, CDR1 is SGHRS, CDR2 YFSETQ. The CDR3 DNA sequence: TGCGCCAGCAGCTTGGGGGACAGGGGGCAAGGCTACACCTTC. This gives the protein CASSLGDRGQGYTF.

With regard to this clonotype: A read error is possible here, since a much larger clone lies one base away. The chain joins TRBV10-3 to TRBJ2-2; D not certain. This CDR3 is built from 13 residues. Trimming removed 4 bases from V and 4 bases from J, with 7 bases in between. The germline CDR1 and CDR2 sequences are ENHRY and SYGVKD. The CDR3 bases are TGTGCCATCAGTGCTCAGGTCACCGGGGAGCTGTTTTTT. Translation gives CAISAQVTGELFF.

This clonotype was found a few times. The V call is TRBV10-3, the J call TRBJ1-6; TRBD1 might be the D (5 bases). The CDR3 contains 14 residues. CDR1 is ENHRY, CDR2 SYGVKD, per germline. V was clipped by 6 bases and J by 6 bases, with 12 bases between them. CDR3 residues: CAIRGPQGNSPLHF. In nucleotides, the CDR3 is TGTGCCATCAGGGGACCCCAAGGTAATTCACCCCTCCACTTT.

There are a few counts of this clonotype. The chain recombines TRBV4-2 with TRBJ1-1; the match to TRBD1 covers 8 bases. This CDR3 spans 15 amino acids. CDR1 and CDR2 (germline): LGHNA, YNFKEQ. Trimming removed 5 bases from V and 4 bases from J; junction bases left unmatched: 9. In nucleotides, the CDR3 is TGTGCCAGCAGCTTCCGGACAGGGAAGAGCACTGAAGCTTTCTTT. It yields the protein CASSFRTGKSTEAFF.

The rearrangement uses TRBV6-5 and TRBJ1-2, with D uncertain. Trimming took 0 bases from V and 5 from J, leaving 16 bases between them. The CDR3 sequence is 16 residues long. The germline V gene encodes CDR1 MNHEY and CDR2 SVGAGI. Here the CDR3 reads CASSYSISRSPYGYTF. CDR3 coding DNA: TGTGCCAGCAGTTACTCGATTTCCAGGAGTCCTTATGGCTACACCTTC.